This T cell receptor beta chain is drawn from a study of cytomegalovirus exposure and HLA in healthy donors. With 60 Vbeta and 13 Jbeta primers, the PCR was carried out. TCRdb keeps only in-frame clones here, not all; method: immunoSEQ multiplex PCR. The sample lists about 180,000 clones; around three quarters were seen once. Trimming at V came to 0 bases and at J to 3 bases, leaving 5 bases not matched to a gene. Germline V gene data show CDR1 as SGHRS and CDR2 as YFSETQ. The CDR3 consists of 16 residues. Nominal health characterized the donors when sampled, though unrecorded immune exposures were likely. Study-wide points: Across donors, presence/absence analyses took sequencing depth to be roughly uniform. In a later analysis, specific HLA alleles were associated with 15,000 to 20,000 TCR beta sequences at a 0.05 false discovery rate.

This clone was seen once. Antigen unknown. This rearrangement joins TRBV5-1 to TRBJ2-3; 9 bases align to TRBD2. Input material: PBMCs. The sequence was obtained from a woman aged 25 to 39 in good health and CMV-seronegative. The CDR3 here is CASSLAVGLATDTQYF. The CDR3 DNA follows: TGCGCCAGCAGCTTGGCCGTTGGACTAGCGACAGATACGCAGTATTTT.